The entry below gives a single T cell receptor beta chain sequence along with its context. This record belongs to a study of control samples from healthy donors and cancer patients. Data came from immunoSEQ multiplex PCR; TCRdb stores just in-frame clones and leaves some out. The data show 98,000 or so clones, about 87% seen once. Specimen: blood. The sequence derives from a woman between 65 and 79 years old in good health.

The CDR3: CASSPPNRNSYTEAFF. The CDR3 DNA sequence: TGTGCCAGCTCACCACCGAACAGAAATAGTTACACTGAAGCTTTCTTT. The chain joins TRBV18 to TRBJ1-1; D gene unclear. The CDR3 consists of 16 residues. V was shortened by 0 bases and J by 3 bases, with 14 bases between the two germline ends. CDR1 is KGHSH, CDR2 LQKENI, per germline.